This T cell receptor beta chain is from a study of shared clonotypes between healthy human individuals. Looking at the study overall: For every donor, three CD4 naive, three CD4 memory, two CD8 naive and one CD8 memory plates were used.

Worth noting for this clone: The antigen is unknown.

Germline loops: CDR1 SEHNR, CDR2 FQNEAQ (reference sequence). The CDR3 is made up of 16 amino acids. Trimming took off 1 base at V and 0 bases at J, with 10 bases between the two ends. A deep-level run was used for the assay. Data came from immunoSEQ multiplex PCR; TCRdb stores just in-frame clones and leaves some out. The table shows approximately 320,000 clones, with around 90% occurring only once. Regarding the study as a whole: The study drew on few donors, limiting represented genetic and exposure-history diversity. Naive subsets, compared against memory subsets, generally had larger estimated richness values.

The material sequenced was memory CD8+ T cells sorted from blood. Subset given: CD45RO+ cells pooled with CCR7-negative TemRA cells. The receptor was isolated from a man aged 18-30 years in good health. The V and J genes are TRBV7-9 and TRBJ2-1, with D perhaps TRBD2 (6 bases). CDR3 in amino acids: CASSLVSGYSYNEQFF. The DNA of the CDR3 is TGTGCCAGCAGCTTAGTCAGCGGGTACTCCTACAATGAGCAGTTCTTC.